The 18 T cell receptor beta chains below come from one sample, sequenced in a study of shared clonotypes between healthy human individuals. Data came from immunoSEQ multiplex PCR; TCRdb stores just in-frame clones and leaves some out. The sample shows about 1.4 million clones, roughly 96% of them seen only once. Material for sequencing was naive CD4+ T cells sorted from blood. The subset denotes: CD45RA+ positively selected. Every receptor here comes from a man aged 25-45 years in good health.

The chain is built from TRBV5-1 and TRBJ2-1, with 11 bases identical to TRBD2. This CDR3 comprises 16 residues. Germline V lookup: CDR1 SGHRS, CDR2 YFSETQ. J lost 3 bases, V lost 4 bases, and 6 bases had no gene match. The CDR3 region has the DNA TGCGCCAGCAGCCCTAGGGGGACTAGCGGCTACAATGAGCAGTTCTTC. Its translation: CASSPRGTSGYNEQFF.

This clone was seen just once. The V and J genes are TRBV2 and TRBJ2-7, with D tentatively TRBD1 (5 bases). CDR1 and CDR2 (germline): SNHLY, FYNNEI. V lost 3 bases to trimming and J lost 0 bases, with 9 bases between them. The CDR3 extends over 14 amino acids. The CDR3 region is CASSEARGSYEQYF. CDR3 DNA: TGTGCCAGCAGTGAGGCTAGGGGCTCCTACGAGCAGTACTTC.

The V gene is TRBV5-5, the J gene TRBJ2-1; TRBD2 agrees at 8 bases. The CDR3 sequence is 15 residues long. Losses at the gene ends were 4 bases for V and 5 bases for J; bases not matched to a gene: 8. CDR1 and CDR2 from the germline V gene are SGHKS and YYEKEE (reference sequence). The CDR3 region is CASSGLFGRDNEQFF. The CDR3 DNA reads TGTGCCAGCAGCGGCCTTTTCGGGAGGGACAATGAGCAGTTCTTC.

This chain links TRBV5-1 with TRBJ2-7, with D possibly matching TRBD2 (5 bases). Trimming removed 6 bases from V and 5 bases from J, with 15 bases in between. CDR3 length equals 13 residues. CDR1 SGHRS and CDR2 YFSETQ come from the germline V gene. CDR3 bases: TGCGCCAGCATCCTTGTCCCCGGGGACGAGCAGTACTTC. As protein: CASILVPGDEQYF.

V usage is TRBV4-2 and J usage is TRBJ2-1; 9 bases are a match to TRBD1. The CDR3 totals 15 residues. The ends lost 4 bases at V and 1 base at J; junction bases unmatched: 2. Germline V gene data show CDR1 as LGHNA and CDR2 as YNFKEQ. The DNA for the CDR3 is TGTGCCAGCAGCCCGACAGGGGGATCCTACAATGAGCAGTTCTTC. Protein product: CASSPTGGSYNEQFF.

This sequence joins TRBV18 and TRBJ2-3, with 7 nucleotides matching TRBD1. In germline, CDR1 is KGHSH, CDR2 LQKENI. This CDR3 comprises 14 residues. Germline trimming cut 6 bases from V and 1 base from J; bases unmatched to any gene: 4. In DNA, the CDR3 is TGTGCCAGCTCTCTCGGGACAGGCACAGATACGCAGTATTTT. Translation gives CASSLGTGTDTQYF.

This clone occurred once. The chain is built from TRBV7-9 and TRBJ1-3; D may be TRBD1 (5 bases). Germline CDR1 is SEHNR and CDR2 is FQNEAQ (reference sequence). This CDR3 region has 12 residues. V was clipped by 6 bases and J by 7 bases, with 10 bases between them. The CDR3 DNA sequence: TGTGCCAGCAGTGCCGAGGGGAACACCATATATTTT. This gives the protein CASSAEGNTIYF. Filled out from reference TRBV7-9 and TRBJ1-3, the complete variable domain reads DTGVSQNPRHKITKRGQNVTFRCDPISEHNRLYWYRQTLGQGPEFLTYFQNEAQLEKSRLLSDRFSAERPKGSFSTLEIQRTEQGDSAMYLCASSAEGNTIYFGEGSWLTVV.

This clone is a singleton in its sample. The junction differs from germline at one of its ends, possibly a read error. This chain connects TRBV5-1 to TRBJ2-7; 7 bases line up with TRBD1. The CDR3 runs to 13 residues. CDR1 and CDR2 from the germline V gene are SGHRS and YFSETQ. The DNA of the CDR3 is TGCGCCAGCAGATTGGGACAGCCCTCCGAGCAGTACTTC. Amino acids: CASRLGQPSEQYF.

The rearrangement links TRBV18 to TRBJ2-6; 11 bases fit TRBD1. Trimming cost V 4 bases and J 2 bases; bases outside gene matches: 4. The CDR3 contains 17 residues. CDR1 and CDR2 from the germline V gene are KGHSH and LQKENI. For the CDR3, the DNA is TGTGCCAGCTCACTCGGACAGGGGGCGCCTGGGGCCAACGTCCTGACTTTC. This gives the protein CASSLGQGAPGANVLTF.

This chain connects TRBV7-3 to TRBJ1-1, with 7 bases aligning to TRBD1. This CDR3 region has 16 residues. Germline-derived CDR1 and CDR2 are SGHTA and FQGTGA. V shed 1 base, J shed 4 bases, and the junction held 9 bases outside the gene matches. Here the CDR3 DNA reads TGTGCCAGCAGCTTAATCCCGACAGGGTTGGGCACTGAAGCTTTCTTT. Protein: CASSLIPTGLGTEAFF.

The chain couples TRBV27 to TRBJ2-7; D not certain. This CDR3 spans 14 amino acids. Trimming removed 2 bases from V and 7 bases from J, with 15 bases in between. The germline gives CDR1 MNHEY, CDR2 SMNVEV (reference sequence). The CDR3 region is CASSLKADLREQYF. CDR3 in DNA: TGTGCCAGCAGTTTAAAAGCCGACCTTAGGGAGCAGTACTTC.

J is TRBJ1-5 and V is TRBV28; D is undetermined. The CDR3 is 14 amino acids. CDR1 and CDR2 (germline): MDHEN, SYDVKM. Trimming left V 6 bases short and J 6 bases short, with 15 bases between. CDR3 residues: CASSLAGGGQPQHF. CDR3 nucleotides: TGTGCCAGCAGCTTGGCGGGCGGCGGTCAGCCCCAGCATTTT. The entire variable domain, with the rest obtained from reference TRBV28 and TRBJ1-5, is as follows: DVKVTQSSRYLVKRTGEKVFLECVQDMDHENMFWYRQDPGLGLRLIYFSYDVKMKEKGDIPEGYSVSREKKERFSLILESASTNQTSMYLCASSLAGGGQPQHFGDGTRLSIL.

The gene calls are TRBV29-1 and TRBJ2-1; D is unclear. The length of the CDR3 is 12 residues. Germline CDR1 and CDR2: SQVTM and ANQGSEA. V lost 7 bases and J lost 7, with 14 bases in between. The CDR3 region has the DNA TGCAGCGCGGAAGTGGTCGGAAATGAGCAGTTCTTC. Its protein is CSAEVVGNEQFF.

The chain recombines TRBV28 with TRBJ1-2, with D tentatively TRBD1 (6 bases). The CDR3 totals 13 residues. Deletions cut 6 bases from V and 4 bases from J, with 12 bases between. Per germline, CDR1 MDHEN and CDR2 SYDVKM. This chain's CDR3 is CASRTGAAYGYTF. Written as DNA, the CDR3 is TGTGCCAGCAGGACAGGCGCAGCCTATGGCTACACCTTC.

The V and J genes are TRBV28 and TRBJ2-5; 9 bases are a match to TRBD1. The CDR3 contains 15 residues. With 4 bases clipped from V and 5 bases from J, the junction kept 8 bases outside the gene matches. The V gene's germline CDR1 is MDHEN and CDR2 SYDVKM. CDR3: CASSSTTGGGETQYF. The CDR3 bases are TGTGCCAGCAGTTCAACGACAGGGGGTGGGGAGACCCAGTACTTC.

This clone has a single count. The chain employs TRBV9 and TRBJ1-3; TRBD1 is a possible D gene (6 bases). V lost 1 base and J 8 bases, leaving 16 bases between the germline ends. CDR3 length: 15 residues. Germline CDR1 reads SGDLS; CDR2 reads YYNGEE. Here the CDR3 DNA reads TGTGCCAGCAGCGTAAATACAGGGCAGCGGCACACCATATATTTT. This encodes CASSVNTGQRHTIYF.

The V and J genes are TRBV27 and TRBJ2-3, with TRBD2 identical over 13 bases. The trim removed 10 bases at V and 1 base at J, leaving 5 bases unmatched. CDR1 MNHEY and CDR2 SMNVEV come from the germline V gene (reference sequence). CDR3 length: 15 residues. CDR3 in DNA: TGTGCCACCGAACTAGCGGGAGGGGGCACAGATACGCAGTATTTT. Amino acids: CATELAGGGTDTQYF.

In regard to this clone: This sample includes further DNA sequences coding for the same CDR3. The chain uses TRBV9 and TRBJ2-1; D is undetermined. Trimming left V 0 bases short and J 7 bases short, with 8 bases between. Germline V gives CDR1 SGDLS, CDR2 YYNGEE. CDR3 length: 13 residues. Written as DNA, the CDR3 is TGTGCCAGCAGCGTAGCCTCTGGGAATGAGCAGTTCTTC. It is translated as CASSVASGNEQFF.